This record looks at one T cell receptor (beta chain) sequence and its context. The data were obtained in a study of T cell responses to AZD1222 COVID-19 vaccine. Second-dose groups at about 4 or about 12 weeks were pooled. TCRdb's copy holds only in-frame clones and misses some; the assay was immunoSEQ multiplex PCR. Among approximately 120,000 clones listed, around 85% were seen once. Germline V lookup: CDR1 SGHNT, CDR2 YENEEA. The CDR3 length is 14 residues. J was trimmed by 8 bases and V by 5 bases; bases with no gene match: 9. V usage is TRBV11-3 and J usage is TRBJ2-1, with 7 bases identical to TRBD2. This clonotype was obtained from an adult who received the AZD1222 COVID-19 vaccine. Source: peripheral blood, taken 28 days after the second AZD1222 dose. The CDR3 protein is CASSLRGAGDEQFF. The CDR3 DNA follows: TGTGCCAGCAGCCTAAGGGGCGCGGGGGATGAGCAGTTCTTC.